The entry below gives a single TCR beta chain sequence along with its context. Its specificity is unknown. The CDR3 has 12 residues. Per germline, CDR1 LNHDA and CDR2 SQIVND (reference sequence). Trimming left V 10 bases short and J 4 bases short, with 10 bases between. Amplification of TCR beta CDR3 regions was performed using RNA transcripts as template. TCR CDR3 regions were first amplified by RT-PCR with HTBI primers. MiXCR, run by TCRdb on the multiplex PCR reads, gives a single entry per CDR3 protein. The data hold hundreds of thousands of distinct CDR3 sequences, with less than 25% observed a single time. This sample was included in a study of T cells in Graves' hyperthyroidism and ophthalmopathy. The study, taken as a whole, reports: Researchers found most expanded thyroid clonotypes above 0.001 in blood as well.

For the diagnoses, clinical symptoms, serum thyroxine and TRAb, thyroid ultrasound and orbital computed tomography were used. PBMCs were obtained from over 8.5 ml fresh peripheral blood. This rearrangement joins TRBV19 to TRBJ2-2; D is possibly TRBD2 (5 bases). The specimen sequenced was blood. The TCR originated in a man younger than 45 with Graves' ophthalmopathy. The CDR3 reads CATLASTGELFF. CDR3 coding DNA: TGTGCCACCCTAGCATCCACCGGGGAGCTGTTTTTT.